The rows below give T cell receptor beta chains drawn from one sample of a study of blood T cell repertoires in COVID-19. Profiling relied on immunoSEQ multiplex PCR, and the TCRdb table lists in-frame clones only, not all of them. Counted here are over 200,000 clones, 88% occurring once; the ten biggest clones make up less than 3.5%. The sample comprised peripheral blood. The source of these receptors is an older woman with acute or convalescent COVID-19. Both conserved end residues are part of each CDR3. The D gene is left open where the match is weak. Rows give clone size only sometimes, using once, few, many, or a class for an expanded clone.

V gene,D gene,J gene,clone size,CDR3 protein,CDR3 DNA
TRBV10-3,TRBD1,TRBJ1-2,NA,CAISESGQGGYTF,TGTGCCATCAGTGAGTCTGGACAGGGTGGCTACACCTTC
TRBV5-6,NA,TRBJ2-5,NA,CASSLGLGHIQETQYF,TGTGCCAGCAGCTTGGGATTGGGACACATTCAAGAGACCCAGTACTTC
TRBV3-1/TRBV3-2,NA,TRBJ2-3,NA,CASSRGTLTDTQYF,TGTGCCAGCAGCCGAGGGACACTCACAGATACGCAGTATTTT
TRBV30,NA,TRBJ2-5,NA,CAWSVTQRGGNEETQYF,TGTGCCTGGAGTGTAACTCAAAGGGGGGGAAACGAAGAGACCCAGTACTTC
TRBV6-2/TRBV6-3,TRBD1,TRBJ2-2,NA,CASSSAFPRDRGWNTGELFF,TGTGCCAGCAGTTCCGCCTTCCCCCGGGACAGGGGTTGGAACACCGGGGAGCTGTTTTTT
TRBV5-8,NA,TRBJ1-5,NA,CASSLETFSFSPQHF,TGTGCCAGCAGCTTGGAAACGTTCAGTTTTTCGCCCCAGCATTTT
TRBV10-3,NA,TRBJ2-3,NA,CAISPSISHRDTDTQYF,TGTGCCATCAGTCCGTCGATTAGCCATCGAGACACAGATACGCAGTATTTT
TRBV28,TRBD1,TRBJ1-5,NA,CASSLPGTGAQGQPQHF,TGTGCCAGCAGTTTACCGGGGACAGGGGCGCAGGGTCAGCCCCAGCATTTT
TRBV12-3/TRBV12-4,NA,TRBJ1-1,NA,CASSLGQEREAFF,TGTGCCAGCAGTTTAGGACAGGAGAGGGAAGCTTTCTTT
TRBV11-2,NA,TRBJ2-7,NA,CASSELGPYEQYF,TGTGCCAGCAGCGAACTCGGTCCCTACGAGCAGTACTTC
TRBV6-6,TRBD2,TRBJ2-7,NA,CASSYSASGDGYAYF,TGTGCCAGCAGTTACTCGGCTAGCGGGGATGGCTATGCATACTTC
TRBV15,NA,TRBJ1-4,NA,CATSTGQRANEKLFF,TGTGCCACCAGCACCGGACAGAGGGCTAATGAAAAACTGTTTTTT
TRBV6-1,TRBD1,TRBJ1-5,NA,CASSERTGVYQPQHF,TGTGCCAGCAGTGAAAGGACAGGGGTTTATCAGCCCCAGCATTTT
TRBV18,TRBD2,TRBJ2-3,NA,CASSRTWTSGGDTQYF,TGTGCCAGCTCACGAACCTGGACTAGCGGGGGTGATACGCAGTATTTT
TRBV9,TRBD2,TRBJ2-2,NA,CASSYRLAGEYTGELFF,TGTGCCAGCAGTTATAGACTAGCGGGGGAGTACACCGGGGAGCTGTTTTTT
TRBV7-2,TRBD1,TRBJ1-6,NA,CASSSSTGQGRLTLHF,TGTGCCAGCAGCTCGAGCACGGGACAGGGAAGACTAACCCTCCACTTT
TRBV15,TRBD2,TRBJ2-7,NA,CATTKSTGGPLAYEQYF,TGTGCCACCACCAAGTCAACGGGAGGCCCACTAGCCTACGAGCAGTACTTC
TRBV2,NA,TRBJ2-6,NA,CASSASSGANVLTF,TGTGCCAGCAGTGCCTCCTCTGGGGCCAACGTCCTGACTTTC
TRBV27,NA,TRBJ2-7,NA,CASSFVRAKNEQYF,TGTGCCAGCAGTTTCGTCAGGGCCAAAAACGAGCAGTACTTC
TRBV5-6,TRBD2,TRBJ2-2,NA,CASSRRELAGGTGELFF,TGTGCCAGCAGCCGGAGGGAACTAGCGGGAGGCACCGGGGAGCTGTTTTTT
TRBV4-1,NA,TRBJ1-5,NA,CASSYRHRDNSNQPQHF,TGCGCCAGCAGCTACAGACACCGGGACAATAGCAATCAGCCCCAGCATTTT
TRBV4-1,TRBD2,TRBJ2-7,NA,CASSQFASGGFGYEQYF,TGCGCCAGCAGCCAATTTGCCTCGGGGGGGTTTGGCTACGAGCAGTACTTC
TRBV6-5,NA,TRBJ1-6,NA,CASRTNWRANSPLHF,TGTGCCAGCAGGACGAACTGGAGGGCTAATTCACCCCTCCACTTT
TRBV24-1,NA,TRBJ2-3,NA,CATSDLVGGGYTQYF,TGTGCCACCAGTGATTTGGTAGGGGGGGGTTATACGCAGTATTTT
TRBV6-5,NA,TRBJ1-6,NA,CASSSGRSPLHF,TGTGCCAGCTCCTCAGGGCGGTCACCCCTCCACTTT
TRBV9,TRBD2,TRBJ2-2,NA,CASSESGRSTGELFF,TGTGCCAGCAGCGAGAGCGGGAGGAGCACCGGGGAGCTGTTTTTT
TRBV15,TRBD2,TRBJ2-3,once,CATSTGTSGGTDTQYF,TGTGCCACCAGCACCGGGACTAGCGGGGGCACAGATACGCAGTATTTT
TRBV27,TRBD1,TRBJ2-7,NA,CASTETGARPEQYF,TGTGCCAGCACCGAGACAGGGGCAAGGCCCGAGCAGTACTTC
TRBV3-1/TRBV3-2,TRBD2,TRBJ2-1,NA,CASSPGTSGSLAYNEQFF,TGTGCCAGCAGCCCCGGGACTAGCGGGAGCCTCGCCTACAATGAGCAGTTCTTC
TRBV7-9,TRBD2,TRBJ2-1,NA,CASSFFRDYGNNEQFF,TGTGCCAGCAGCTTTTTCCGGGACTATGGGAACAATGAGCAGTTCTTC